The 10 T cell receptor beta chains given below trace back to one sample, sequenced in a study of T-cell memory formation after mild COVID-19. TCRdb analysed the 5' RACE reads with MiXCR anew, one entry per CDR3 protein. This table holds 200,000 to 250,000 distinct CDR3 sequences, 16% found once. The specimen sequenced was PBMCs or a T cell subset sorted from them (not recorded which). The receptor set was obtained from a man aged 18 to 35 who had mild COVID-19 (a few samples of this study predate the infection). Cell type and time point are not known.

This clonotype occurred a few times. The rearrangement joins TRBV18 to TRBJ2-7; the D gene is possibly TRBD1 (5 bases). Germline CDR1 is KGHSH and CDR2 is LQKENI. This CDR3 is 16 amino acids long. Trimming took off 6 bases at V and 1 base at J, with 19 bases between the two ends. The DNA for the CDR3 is TGTGCCAGCTCTCCTGACCGCGTTCGACAGTCCTACGAGCAGTACGTC. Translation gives CASSPDRVRQSYEQYV.

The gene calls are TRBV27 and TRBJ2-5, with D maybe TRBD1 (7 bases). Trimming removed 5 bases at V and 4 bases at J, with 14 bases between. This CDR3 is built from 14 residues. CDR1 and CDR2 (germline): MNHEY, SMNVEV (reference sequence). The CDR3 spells CASSPRRGRETQYF. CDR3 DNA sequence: TGTGCCAGCAGTCCCCGGAGGGGGCGAGAGACCCAGTACTTC.

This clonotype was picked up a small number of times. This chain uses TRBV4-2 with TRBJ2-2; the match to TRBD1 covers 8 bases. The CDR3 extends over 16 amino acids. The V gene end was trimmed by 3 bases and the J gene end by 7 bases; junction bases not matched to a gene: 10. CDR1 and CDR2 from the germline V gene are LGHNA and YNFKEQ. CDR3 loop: CASSHGKTGANGELFF. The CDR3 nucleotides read TGTGCCAGCAGCCACGGAAAGACAGGGGCCAACGGGGAGCTGTTTTTT.

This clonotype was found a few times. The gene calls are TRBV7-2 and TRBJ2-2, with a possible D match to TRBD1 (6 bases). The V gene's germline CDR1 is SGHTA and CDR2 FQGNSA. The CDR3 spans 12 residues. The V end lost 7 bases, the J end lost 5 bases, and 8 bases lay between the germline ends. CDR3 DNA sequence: TGTGCCAGCAACAGGGTAACCGGGGAGCTGTTTTTT. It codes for CASNRVTGELFF.

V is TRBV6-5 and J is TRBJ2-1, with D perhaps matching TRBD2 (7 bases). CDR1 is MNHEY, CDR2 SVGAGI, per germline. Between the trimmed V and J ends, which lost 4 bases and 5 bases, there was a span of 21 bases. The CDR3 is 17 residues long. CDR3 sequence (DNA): TGTGCCAGCAGTTCCCCGTGGGCAAAGGGGGGGAACAATGAGCAGTTCTTC. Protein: CASSSPWAKGGNNEQFF.

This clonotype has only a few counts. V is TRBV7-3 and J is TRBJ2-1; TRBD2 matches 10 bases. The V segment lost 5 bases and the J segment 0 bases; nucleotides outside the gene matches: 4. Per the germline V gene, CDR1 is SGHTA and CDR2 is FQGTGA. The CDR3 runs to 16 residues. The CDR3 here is CASSVAGGASYNEQFF. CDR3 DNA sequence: TGTGCCAGCAGCGTAGCGGGGGGCGCCTCCTACAATGAGCAGTTCTTC.

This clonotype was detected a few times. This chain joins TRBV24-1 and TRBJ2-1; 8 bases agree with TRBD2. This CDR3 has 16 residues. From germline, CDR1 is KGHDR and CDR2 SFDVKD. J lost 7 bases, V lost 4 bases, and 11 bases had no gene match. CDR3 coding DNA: TGTGCCACCAGTGAGATGAAGAGCGGGGGATGGAATGAGCAGTTCTTC. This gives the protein CATSEMKSGGWNEQFF.

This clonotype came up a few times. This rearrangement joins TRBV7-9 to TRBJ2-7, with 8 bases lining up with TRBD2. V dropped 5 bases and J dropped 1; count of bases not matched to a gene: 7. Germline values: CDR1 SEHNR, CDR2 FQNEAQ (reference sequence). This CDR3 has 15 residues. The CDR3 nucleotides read TGTGCCAGCAGCCCACCTAGCGGGTGGTCCTACGAGCAGTACTTC. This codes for CASSPPSGWSYEQYF.

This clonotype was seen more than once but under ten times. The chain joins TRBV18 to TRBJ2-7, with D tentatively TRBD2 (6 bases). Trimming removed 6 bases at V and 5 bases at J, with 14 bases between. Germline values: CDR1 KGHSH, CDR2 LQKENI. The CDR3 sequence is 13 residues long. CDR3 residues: CASSRDFGDEQYV. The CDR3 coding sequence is TGTGCCAGCTCTCGGGACTTCGGGGACGAGCAGTACGTC.

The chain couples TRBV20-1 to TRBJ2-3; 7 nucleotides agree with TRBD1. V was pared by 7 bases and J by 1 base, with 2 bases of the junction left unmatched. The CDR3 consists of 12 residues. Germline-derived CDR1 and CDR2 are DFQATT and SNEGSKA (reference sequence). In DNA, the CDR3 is TGCAGTGTCCAGGGGGGCACAGATACGCAGTATTTT. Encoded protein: CSVQGGTDTQYF.